This TCR beta chain was identified during a study of read filtering for tumor transcriptome and immune sequencing. Study-level information: DNase treatment preceded whole-transcriptome library preparation.

Study conclusions and caveats: Correlation between methods rose after single-read clonotypes were removed. IR-seq captured clonotypes deeper and more reliably than RNA-seq. This fraction held mixed bone marrow immune cells after CD138-negative sorting.

This clonotype was recorded at least ten times. The antigen is undetermined. From roughly 0.4 ug of RNA, a library with molecular barcoded alpha/delta and beta/gamma adaptors was made. TCRdb re-derived calls from the reads in MiXCR, one entry per CDR3 protein. The sample holds more than 100,000 distinct CDR3 sequences, approximately 13% seen once. The CDR3 has 14 amino acids. The V end lost 8 bases, the J end lost 6 bases, and 17 bases lay between the germline ends. Germline V gene data show CDR1 as MDHEN and CDR2 as SYDVKM. The clonotype originates from a donor aged 40 or over with multiple myeloma. The chain links TRBV28 to TRBJ1-5; weak D call: TRBD1 (6 bases). Source material: a population of CD138-negative cells sorted from bone marrow. DNA of the CDR3: TGTGCCAGCTTCCAACAGGGTAGAGGTCAGCCCCAGCATTTT. Translating gives CASFQQGRGQPQHF.